This T cell receptor beta chain is drawn from a study of T cells in Graves' hyperthyroidism and ophthalmopathy (dated by TCRdb to the late 2010s). Turning to the overall study: Peripheral blood was collected at initial diagnosis, before any treatment. TCR V-J signatures able to tell the groups apart were searched for in a discovery cohort of about a hundred patients, of whom over 40 had Graves' ophthalmopathy and 57 had stable Graves' hyperthyroidism. Whether ophthalmopathy could be predicted prospectively was tested in an independent validation cohort made up of roughly 20 hyperthyroidism patients plus 17 patients who later progressed to ophthalmopathy. The roughly 90 discovery patients were divided at random into training and test sets in a 7:3 ratio. Thyroid tissue and blood T-cell repertoires from more than 5 Graves' hyperthyroidism patients were also compared in the study. After sampling, hyperthyroidism patients received methimazole starting at 30 mg daily, and ophthalmopathy patients received high-dose intravenous methylprednisolone. The paper describes TCR Vbeta CDR3 sequencing of roughly 130 peripheral blood samples, made up of about 41 ophthalmopathy patients, roughly 80 hyperthyroidism patients and about 17 progressor patients. Results the study describes overall, beyond this receptor: A 13 V-J signature model separated ophthalmopathy from stable hyperthyroidism, with roughly 88% sensitivity and roughly 84% specificity in cross-validation and 80%/75% in testing. Most expanded thyroid clonotypes (frequency above 0.001) were also found in blood, which suggests that blood repertoires may mirror thyroid immune responses. In validation, the model predicted progression to ophthalmopathy a median of approximately 6.3 months before onset, with roughly 71% sensitivity and about 75% specificity. Sample size was not statistically predetermined, and investigators were not blinded to group allocation.

The TCR beta CDR3 regions were amplified from the RNA transcripts. The TCR CDR3 was subjected to a first round of RT-PCR using the HTBI primer set and the Qiagen OneStep RT-PCR kit. A second multiplex PCR round built the libraries, followed by size selection and purification. The libraries were sequenced on an Illumina HiSeq2000 using paired-end 100 bp reads. The paper's processing steps were these. SOAPnuke was used to process the raw data, throwing out any read that contained adapters or uncalled bases, had a mean Phred below 15, or lacked an exact constant-primer or identifier match. COPE v1.2.5 was used to merge high-quality paired reads, and clonotypes were defined as unique nucleotide sequences. MiTCR v1.1 was used to align the clonotypes against IMGT TRBV, TRBD and TRBJ reference segments. Analysis was restricted to V-J combinations with a frequency above 0.0001, which covered roughly 99% of repertoires. A TCS score was defined as the ratio of F50 (clonal expansion) to E x V (chaos), with BLOSUM62-based TCRdist applied between CDR3 peptides within each V-J. Welch's t-statistics and random forest reduced around 550 V-J features to 10 to 15, which were used in a naive Bayes classifier (R e1071). The Morisita-Horn index was used to measure how similar the thyroid and blood repertoires were. TCRdb reran the public reads through fastp at Q25 and MiXCR, keeping productive beta chains. Every distinct CDR3 protein forms one entry, paired with its most common genes and DNA. The V and J calls here are based on TCRdb, not the publication. Here the sample has about 840,000 distinct CDR3 sequences; 35% to 40% occur a single time. 7.5% to 9.5% of the sample goes to the ten largest clones.

Comments on this clonotype: The clone's antigen remains unknown. Within one base of it there is no much larger clone, and no base qualities were kept.

V is pared back by 2 bases and J by 1 base, with 11 bases lying between the germline termini. Taken from cysteine to phenylalanine, the CDR3 has 15 residues. CDR3 DNA is the only sequence kept; it has 45 bases, read in frame from the first base. A patient counted as having stable Graves' hyperthyroidism if no progression to ophthalmopathy occurred over 18 months of follow-up. Hyperthyroidism patients were newly diagnosed, had a disease duration of under 2 months, and were aged 18 to 65 years. Exclusion was applied to patients with uncontrolled infections, other autoimmune diseases, pregnancy or lactation. Diagnoses were established on the basis of clinical symptoms, serum thyroxine and TRAb, thyroid ultrasound, and orbital computed tomography. PBMCs were separated from roughly 9.3 ml of fresh peripheral blood using Ficoll-Paque density gradient centrifugation. Trizol reagent was used to extract total RNA, and RNA quality was then checked on an Agilent 2100 Bioanalyzer.

Source material: blood. The chain is encoded by TRBV12-3 or TRBV12-4 joined to TRBJ2-5; a weak D assignment points to TRBD1 (6 bases agree). The source of this sequence is a man between 18 and 29 years old with Graves' hyperthyroidism. The DNA sequence follows: TGTGCCAGCAGTTTAAGGGGACAAGGCCAAGAGACCCAGTACTTC. Translated, it gives CASSLRGQGQETQYF.